This TCR beta chain is from a study of blood T cell repertoires in COVID-19. Profiling relied on immunoSEQ multiplex PCR, and the TCRdb table lists in-frame clones only, not all of them. This table has around 60,000 clones, about 91% appearing once. Germline V CDR1 and CDR2: DFQATT, SNEGSKA (reference sequence). V lost 2 bases and J 5 bases, leaving 7 bases between the germline ends. This CDR3 is 11 amino acids long. The chain has TRBV20-1 and TRBJ2-7; TRBD1 is a possible D gene (5 bases). The receptor's source is a man aged 50-59 years with active COVID-19. The sequenced material came from peripheral blood. Here the CDR3 DNA reads TGCAGTGCTAGACAGGGCAACGAGCAGTACTTC. Protein: CSARQGNEQYF.